These T cell receptor beta chains were read from a single sample in a study of molecular identifiers for immune sequencing clone quantification. TCRdb independently ran MiXCR on the PCR reads; one entry per CDR3 protein. Among 400,000 to 600,000 distinct CDR3 sequences listed, approximately 25% were seen once. The sample consisted of naive CD8+ T cells from blood, with Jurkat cell RNA spiked in. The receptors derive from a human donor in good health. Some libraries in this study had Jurkat cell RNA spiked in. Both conserved end residues are part of each CDR3. D genes are given only for firm matches. Expanded clones are given a class, and other clones once, few, many or no size at all.

>TRBJ2-3|-|many|14|TRBV7-8
CASSPMTSSDTQYF
TGTGCCAGCAGTCCCATGACTAGTTCAGATACGCAGTATTTT
>TRBJ1-1|-|few|13|TRBV7-2
CASSADRYTEALF
TGTGCCAGCAGCGCCGACAGATACACTGAAGCTCTCTTT
>TRBJ2-3|TRBD2|-|20|TRBV7-6
CASSLDIGSSGAPPTDTQYF
TGTGCCAGCAGCTTAGACATTGGGTCTAGCGGGGCCCCCCCCACAGATACGCAGTATTTT
>TRBJ2-3|TRBD2|-|15|TRBV2
CASNGLAGAEDTQYF
TGTGCCAGCAACGGACTAGCGGGAGCAGAAGATACGCAGTATTTT
>TRBJ2-1|TRBD1|few|16|TRBV24-1
CATSVTGRGMDNEQFF
TGTGCCACCAGTGTGACAGGGCGCGGAATGGACAATGAGCAGTTCTTC
>TRBJ2-3|-|few|14|TRBV20-1
CSAPPAGAWDTQYF
TGCAGTGCTCCCCCCGCAGGTGCCTGGGATACGCAGTATTTT
>TRBJ2-1|-|-|12|TRBV11-3
CASSSGSNEQFF
TGTGCCAGCAGCTCCGGGTCCAATGAGCAGTTCTTC
>TRBJ1-1|-|few|11|TRBV29-1
CSVGSSGEAFF
TGCAGCGTTGGTTCATCTGGGGAAGCTTTCTTT
>TRBJ1-1|TRBD1|-|14|TRBV6-5
CASSYSGQGAKAFF
TGTGCCAGCAGTTACTCAGGACAGGGCGCTAAAGCTTTCTTT
>TRBJ2-3|-|-|15|TRBV6-1
CASNRDIASTDTQYF
TGTGCCAGCAATCGGGACATAGCTAGCACAGATACGCAGTATTTT
>TRBJ1-1|-|many|14|TRBV7-9
CASSPTRTDTEAFF
TGTGCCAGCAGCCCCACCCGGACGGACACTGAAGCTTTCTTT
>TRBJ2-7|TRBD1|-|17|TRBV10-3
CAISAIRGLNISYEQYF
TGTGCCATCAGTGCTATAAGGGGGCTGAATATCTCCTACGAGCAGTACTTC
>TRBJ2-6|-|few|16|TRBV6-5
CASQMTVSSGANVLTF
TGTGCCAGCCAGATGACAGTGAGCTCTGGGGCCAACGTCCTGACTTTC
>TRBJ1-1|-|-|17|TRBV18
CASSPYPGTVVNTEAFF
TGTGCCAGCTCACCCTATCCCGGGACGGTGGTGAACACTGAAGCTTTCTTT
>TRBJ2-1|-|-|16|TRBV28
CASSPGLGSSYNEQFF
TGTGCCAGCAGCCCCGGGTTAGGGAGCTCCTACAATGAGCAGTTCTTC
>TRBJ2-2|-|many|14|TRBV2
CASSSPPNTGELFF
TGTGCCAGCTCCTCACCCCCGAACACCGGGGAGCTGTTTTTT
>TRBJ2-5|-|many|14|TRBV7-3
CASSLYFGSGTQYF
TGTGCCAGCAGCTTATATTTTGGCTCGGGGACCCAGTACTTC
>TRBJ2-7|-|-|11|TRBV20-1
CSASDMNEQYF
TGCAGTGCTAGCGATATGAACGAGCAGTACTTC
>TRBJ2-2|-|many|15|TRBV30
CAWSPKRGNTGELFF
TGTGCCTGGAGTCCAAAACGGGGGAACACCGGGGAGCTGTTTTTT
>TRBJ1-3|-|-|17|TRBV6-5
CASSYTSGGHSGNTIYF
TGTGCCAGCAGTTACACCTCCGGGGGTCACTCTGGAAACACCATATATTTT
>TRBJ2-5|TRBD1|many|16|TRBV28
CASSFRLGTVQETQYF
TGTGCCAGCAGTTTCCGCCTCGGGACAGTACAAGAGACCCAGTACTTC
>TRBJ2-7|TRBD1|many|15|TRBV7-2
CASSLYRDRDYEQYF
TGTGCCAGCAGCTTGTACCGGGACAGGGACTACGAGCAGTACTTC
>TRBJ2-3|-|many|14|TRBV29-1
CSVVAGTDSDTQYF
TGCAGCGTTGTAGCGGGGACAGATTCAGATACGCAGTATTTT
>TRBJ1-1|TRBD1|many|17|TRBV7-9
CASSFPTGDSMNTEAFF
TGTGCCAGCAGCTTTCCGACAGGGGACTCCATGAACACTGAAGCTTTCTTT
>TRBJ1-5|-|many|14|TRBV7-2
CASSYWISNQPQHF
TGTGCCAGCAGCTATTGGATAAGCAATCAGCCCCAGCATTTT
>TRBJ1-5|-|few|14|TRBV20-1
CSARTSGWSQPQHF
TGCAGTGCTAGAACTTCAGGGTGGTCACAGCCCCAGCATTTT
>TRBJ2-7|-|many|14|TRBV4-3
CASSQERQSGEQYF
TGCGCCAGCAGCCAAGAGAGACAGAGCGGCGAGCAGTACTTC
>TRBJ2-7|-|many|15|TRBV13
CASSRGPGVAYEQYF
TGTGCCAGCAGCCGGGGGCCAGGGGTTGCCTACGAGCAGTACTTC
>TRBJ2-2|-|few|12|TRBV27
CASTDGTGELFF
TGTGCCAGCACAGACGGCACCGGGGAGCTGTTTTTT
>TRBJ2-5|TRBD2|-|17|TRBV7-3
CASSPGLAGGPWEPQYF
TGTGCCAGCAGCCCCGGACTAGCGGGAGGGCCCTGGGAGCCCCAGTACTTC
>TRBJ2-1|TRBD2|-|16|TRBV6-5
CASSYSASGGSNEQFF
TGTGCCAGCAGTTACAGCGCGAGCGGGGGGAGCAATGAGCAGTTCTTC
>TRBJ1-1|-|-|14|TRBV7-9
CASSPPLRDTEAFF
TGTGCCAGCAGCCCACCGCTGAGGGACACTGAAGCTTTCTTT
>TRBJ2-7|-|few|13|TRBV12-3/TRBV12-4
CASRGGGFYEQYF
TGTGCCAGCCGAGGGGGGGGGTTCTACGAGCAGTACTTC
>TRBJ2-5|TRBD1|few|14|TRBV12-3/TRBV12-4
CASSSPGQGGTQYF
TGTGCCAGCAGTTCTCCGGGACAGGGGGGGACCCAGTACTTC
>TRBJ1-2|TRBD1|many|12|TRBV12-3/TRBV12-4
CASRGQLYGYTF
TGTGCCAGCAGGGGACAGCTATATGGCTACACCTTC
>TRBJ2-1|-|few|17|TRBV19
CASSIQGRGSSYNEQFF
TGTGCCAGTAGTATCCAGGGGCGGGGGAGCTCCTACAATGAGCAGTTCTTC
>TRBJ1-4|-|-|14|TRBV27
CASRVGQSNEKLFF
TGTGCCAGCAGGGTAGGACAGAGTAATGAAAAACTGTTTTTT
>TRBJ2-7|-|few|15|TRBV13
CASSLVVGGGYEQYF
TGTGCCAGCAGCTTAGTTGTGGGGGGCGGTTACGAGCAGTACTTC
>TRBJ2-3|-|-|14|TRBV21-1
CASSEQGCTDTQYF
TGTGCCAGCAGTGAACAGGGGTGCACAGATACGCAGTATTTT
>TRBJ2-1|TRBD1|once|16|TRBV6-5
CASSYSVSGQEGEQFF
TGTGCCAGCAGTTACTCTGTATCGGGACAGGAGGGTGAGCAGTTCTTC
>TRBJ2-5|-|many|13|TRBV12-3/TRBV12-4
CASSPPVAETQYF
TGTGCCAGCAGCCCTCCCGTGGCCGAGACCCAGTACTTC
>TRBJ1-3|-|-|17|TRBV4-3
CASSQDRGRNYENTIYF
TGCGCCAGCAGCCAAGATAGGGGTCGGAACTATGAGAACACCATATATTTT
>TRBJ2-3|-|few|14|TRBV10-3
CATAAPSSADTQYF
TGTGCCACCGCGGCACCTAGTAGTGCAGATACGCAGTATTTT
>TRBJ2-2|-|-|14|TRBV7-9
CASSRPTDTGELFF
TGTGCCAGCAGCAGACCCACCGACACCGGGGAGCTGTTTTTT
>TRBJ1-4|-|few|11|TRBV7-9
CASSLGGLLFF
TGTGCCAGCAGCTTAGGGGGTCTACTGTTTTTT